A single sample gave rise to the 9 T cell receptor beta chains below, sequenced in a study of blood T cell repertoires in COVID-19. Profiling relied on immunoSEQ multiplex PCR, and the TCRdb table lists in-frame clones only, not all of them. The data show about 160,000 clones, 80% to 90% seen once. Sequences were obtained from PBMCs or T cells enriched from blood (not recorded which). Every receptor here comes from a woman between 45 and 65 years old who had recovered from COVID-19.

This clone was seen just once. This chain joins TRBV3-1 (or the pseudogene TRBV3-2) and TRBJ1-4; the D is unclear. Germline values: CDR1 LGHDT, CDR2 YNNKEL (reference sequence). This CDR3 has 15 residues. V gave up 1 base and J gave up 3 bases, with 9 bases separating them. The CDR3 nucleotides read TGTGCCAGCAGCCAAGCACTGTCCTCTAATGAAAAACTGTTTTTT. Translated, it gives CASSQALSSNEKLFF.

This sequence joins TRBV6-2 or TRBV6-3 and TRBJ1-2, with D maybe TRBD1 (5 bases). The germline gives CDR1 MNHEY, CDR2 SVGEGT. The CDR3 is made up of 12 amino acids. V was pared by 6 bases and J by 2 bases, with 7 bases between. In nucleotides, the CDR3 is TGTGCCAGCAGCCACAGGAACTATGGCTACACCTTC. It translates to CASSHRNYGYTF.

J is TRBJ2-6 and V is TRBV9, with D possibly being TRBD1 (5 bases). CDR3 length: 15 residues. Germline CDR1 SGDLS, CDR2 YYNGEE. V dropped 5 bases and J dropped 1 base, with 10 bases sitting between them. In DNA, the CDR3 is TGTGCCAGCAGTCTTACAGGATCTGGGGCCAACGTCCTGACTTTC. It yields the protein CASSLTGSGANVLTF.

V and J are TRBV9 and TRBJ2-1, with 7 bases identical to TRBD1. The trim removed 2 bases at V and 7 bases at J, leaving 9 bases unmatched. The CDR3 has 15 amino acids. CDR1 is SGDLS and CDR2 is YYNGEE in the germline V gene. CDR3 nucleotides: TGTGCCAGCAGCGTCCTAGGGGGCCGGGGTAATGAGCAGTTCTTC. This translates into CASSVLGGRGNEQFF.

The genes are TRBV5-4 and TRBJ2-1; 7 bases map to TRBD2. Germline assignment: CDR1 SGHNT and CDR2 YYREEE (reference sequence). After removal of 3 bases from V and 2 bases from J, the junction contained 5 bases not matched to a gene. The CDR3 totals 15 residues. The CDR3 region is CASSYRAGPYNEQFF. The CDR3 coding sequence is TGTGCCAGCAGCTATAGAGCGGGACCCTACAATGAGCAGTTCTTC. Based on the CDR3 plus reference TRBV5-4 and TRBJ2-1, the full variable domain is ETGVTQSPTHLIKTRGQQVTLRCSSQSGHNTVSWYQQALGQGPQFIFQYYREEENGRGNFPPRFSGLQFPNYSSELNVNALELDDSALYLCASSYRAGPYNEQFFGPGTRLTVL.

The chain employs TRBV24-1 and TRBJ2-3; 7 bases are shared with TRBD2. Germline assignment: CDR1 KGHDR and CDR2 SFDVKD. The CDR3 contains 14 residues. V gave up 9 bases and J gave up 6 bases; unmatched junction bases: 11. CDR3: CATLPGGRWDTQYF. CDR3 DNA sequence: TGTGCCACCCTTCCGGGCGGGAGATGGGATACGCAGTATTTT.

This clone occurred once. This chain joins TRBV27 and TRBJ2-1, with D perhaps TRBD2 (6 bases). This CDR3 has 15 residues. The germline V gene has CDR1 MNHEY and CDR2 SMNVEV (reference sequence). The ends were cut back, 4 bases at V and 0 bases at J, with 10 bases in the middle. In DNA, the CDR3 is TGTGCCAGCAGTTCCGCGGGGAGCTCCTACAATGAGCAGTTCTTC. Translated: CASSSAGSSYNEQFF.

CDR3 region: CASSFQPRSSGNTIYF. For the CDR3, the DNA is TGTGCCAGCAGCTTCCAACCGCGAAGCTCTGGAAACACCATATATTTT. The chain has TRBV5-4 and TRBJ1-3; D not certain. V lost 2 bases, J lost 0 bases, and 12 bases lay in between. The CDR3 contains 16 residues. Germline V gives CDR1 SGHNT, CDR2 YYREEE (reference sequence).

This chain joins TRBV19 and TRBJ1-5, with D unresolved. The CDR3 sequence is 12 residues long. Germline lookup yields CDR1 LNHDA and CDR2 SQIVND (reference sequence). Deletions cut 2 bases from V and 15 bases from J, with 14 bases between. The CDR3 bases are TGTGCCAGTAGTATACCTCCGGGTATCCCGCATTTT. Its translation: CASSIPPGIPHF.